A selection of T cell receptor beta chains follows, all from one sample in a study of naive and memory T cell subsets. One entry per CDR3 protein, called by TCRdb with MiXCR from the UMI-ligation and nested PCR reads. Here the sample spans 150,000 or so distinct CDR3 sequences, over 20% being singletons. The sample comprised naive CD4+ T cells from blood. These receptors were collected from a human donor in good health. CDR3s include the opening cysteine and the closing phenylalanine or tryptophan. D genes are given only for firm matches. Size is omitted from some rows. Given values are once, few, many or a class for expanded clones.

clone_size	v_call	j_call	d_call	cdr3_nt	cdr3_aa
.	TRBV20-1	TRBJ2-7	TRBD2	TGCAGTGCAAGACTAGCGGGAGTCGAATACGAGCAGTACTTC	CSARLAGVEYEQYF
.	TRBV5-1	TRBJ2-6	.	TGCGCCAGCAGCGTAGGACAGTACTCTGGGGCCAACGTCCTGACTTTC	CASSVGQYSGANVLTF
many	TRBV3-1	TRBJ2-1	.	TGTGCCAGCAGCCGCGCCCCGGTGTCCGATGAGCAGTTCTTC	CASSRAPVSDEQFF
many	TRBV6-5	TRBJ2-5	.	TGTGCCAGCAGTCCCCGGGACTCTCAAGAGACCCAGTACTTC	CASSPRDSQETQYF
.	TRBV28	TRBJ2-7	.	TGTGCCAGCCGGGGAGGGGGCATCTACGAGCAGTACTTC	CASRGGGIYEQYF
.	TRBV27	TRBJ2-3	TRBD1	TGTGCCAGCAGTCCTGACGCGGGACAGGGGGAGAGCGGGATTTTTTCTAGCACAGATACGCAGTATTTT	CASSPDAGQGESGIFSSTDTQYF
many	TRBV7-2	TRBJ2-1	.	TGTGCCAGCAGAAAGACCCGGGGATACAACCATGAGCAGTTCTTC	CASRKTRGYNHEQFF
.	TRBV25-1	TRBJ2-7	.	TGTGCCAGCAGTGATTCCGGGTACCAGCAGTACTTC	CASSDSGYQQYF
.	TRBV4-1	TRBJ1-1	.	TGCGCCAGCAGCCCGGACGAGAGTTTTGGCACTGAAGCTTTCTTT	CASSPDESFGTEAFF
.	TRBV27	TRBJ2-1	TRBD2	TGTGCCAGCAGTTTATACGGGAGGGAACAGAACAATGAGCAGTTCTTC	CASSLYGREQNNEQFF
.	TRBV19	TRBJ1-1	TRBD1	TGTGCCAGTAGTGAACTCACCGGGACAGGGACCGAAGCTTTCTTT	CASSELTGTGTEAFF
.	TRBV29-1	TRBJ1-1	.	TGCAGCGTCCCGGCGCCGGACACTGAAGCTTTCTTT	CSVPAPDTEAFF
few	TRBV3-1	TRBJ1-3	.	TGTGCCAGCAGCGGGGGACAAGCTGGAAACACCATATATTTT	CASSGGQAGNTIYF
.	TRBV24-1	TRBJ2-6	.	TGTGCCACCAGTGATTCCTTGGGATTTTCTGGGGCCAACGTCCTGACTTTC	CATSDSLGFSGANVLTF
many	TRBV6-1	TRBJ2-1	TRBD1	TGTGCCAGCAAAGGGACAGGCCTTCTCAACAATGAGCAGTTCTTC	CASKGTGLLNNEQFF
few	TRBV30	TRBJ2-3	.	TGTCGGACTAAAGGAGATACGCAGTATTTT	CRTKGDTQYF
many	TRBV27	TRBJ2-7	TRBD2	TGTGCCAGCAGTTTACAAGGTAGCGGGAGAAGTATCGACGAGCAGTACTTC	CASSLQGSGRSIDEQYF
.	TRBV28	TRBJ2-7	.	TGTGCCAGCAGACCTGGACTCACCCTGACGTACGAGCAGTACTTC	CASRPGLTLTYEQYF
.	TRBV12-3/TRBV12-4	TRBJ1-5	.	TGTGCCAGCAGTTTTAGTCGGGATTATCAGCCCCAGCATTTT	CASSFSRDYQPQHF
.	TRBV7-8	TRBJ1-3	TRBD1	TGTGCCAGCAGCTTAGAGAGGTTTCCAGGGGGCTCTGGAAACACCATATATTTT	CASSLERFPGGSGNTIYF
.	TRBV20-1	TRBJ2-3	.	TGCAGTGGGGGGGTTTTTGTTGCAGATACGCAGTATTTT	CSGGVFVADTQYF
.	TRBV9	TRBJ1-5	TRBD1	TGTGCCAGCAGCGCCGGACAGGTCAATCGGCCCCAGCATTTT	CASSAGQVNRPQHF
.	TRBV11-2	TRBJ1-1	.	TGTGCCAGCAGAATTTCGACAGCGAACACTGAAGCTTTCTTT	CASRISTANTEAFF
.	TRBV20-1	TRBJ2-1	TRBD2	TGCAGTGCTAGAGGTCGAGGCGGGAGTTACAATGAGCAGTTCTTC	CSARGRGGSYNEQFF
.	TRBV6-5	TRBJ2-6	.	TGTGCCAGCAGTTACCGGACCAATGACAGGACAAATGGGGCCAACGTCCTGACTTTC	CASSYRTNDRTNGANVLTF
many	TRBV20-1	TRBJ1-1	TRBD1	TGCAGTGCTAGAGGTTGGGACAGGTCGAACACTGAAGCTTTCTTT	CSARGWDRSNTEAFF
.	TRBV6-5	TRBJ2-1	TRBD2	TGTGCCAGCAGTTACTACGGGGGGACCTACAATGAGCAGTTCTTC	CASSYYGGTYNEQFF
.	TRBV4-1	TRBJ2-7	.	TGCGCCAGCAGCCATGCCCCCAGCTTAGTAATCTACGAGCAGTACTTC	CASSHAPSLVIYEQYF
many	TRBV10-3	TRBJ2-7	.	TGTGCCATCAGCGAGACCTACGAGCAGTACTTC	CAISETYEQYF
.	TRBV7-6	TRBJ1-3	TRBD1	TGTGCCAGCAGCCCATTTCCGGGACAGACTAGCTCTGGAAACACCATATATTTT	CASSPFPGQTSSGNTIYF
.	TRBV5-1	TRBJ2-1	.	TGCGCCAGCAGCTTGGGACCCCACGGCTACAATGAGCAGTTCTTC	CASSLGPHGYNEQFF
few	TRBV5-1	TRBJ2-3	TRBD2	TGCGCCAGCAGCTTGGGGCTAGCGGAGGTCACAGATACGCAGTATTTT	CASSLGLAEVTDTQYF
.	TRBV5-1	TRBJ2-7	TRBD2	TGCGCCAGCATCCTAACCCTTGGACTAGCCCATCACGAGCAGTACTTC	CASILTLGLAHHEQYF
.	TRBV29-1	TRBJ2-5	TRBD2	TGCAGCGTTGGACTAGCGGGAACGGAGACCCAGTACTTC	CSVGLAGTETQYF
.	TRBV18	TRBJ2-3	.	TGTGCCAGCTCACCACCGGCAAACCTGACCACAGATACGCAGTATTTT	CASSPPANLTTDTQYF
few	TRBV20-1	TRBJ2-7	.	TGCAGTGCTCCGGACCAAGGCCGGCAGTACTTC	CSAPDQGRQYF
once	TRBV28	TRBJ2-2	TRBD2	TGTGCCAGCAGTTCGATAATAGCGGGGGTGAACACCGGGGAGCTGTTTTTT	CASSSIIAGVNTGELFF
few	TRBV6-2/TRBV6-3	TRBJ2-3	TRBD2	TGTGCCAGCAGTTACACAATCGGGACTAGCGGGAGGGCTGGCTCATCCGATACGCAGTATTTT	CASSYTIGTSGRAGSSDTQYF
.	TRBV6-2/TRBV6-3	TRBJ2-2	TRBD2	TGTGCCAGCAGTTACGGGGAGGGCACCGGGGAGCTGTTTTTT	CASSYGEGTGELFF
many	TRBV20-1	TRBJ2-1	.	TGCAGTGCTTGGCGGAATGAGCAGTTCTTC	CSAWRNEQFF
.	TRBV5-8	TRBJ2-3	TRBD1	TGTGCCAGCAGCAAATTCCCGGGACAGGTCGATCTTAGCACAGATACGCAGTATTTT	CASSKFPGQVDLSTDTQYF
few	TRBV2	TRBJ1-2	.	TGTGCCAGCAGTGACCCTGGCTATGGCTACACCTTC	CASSDPGYGYTF
.	TRBV29-1	TRBJ2-5	.	TGCAGCGTGCCTTGGGGGCGGAGAGAGACCCAGTACTTC	CSVPWGRRETQYF
.	TRBV4-1	TRBJ1-3	.	TGCGCCAGCAGCCAAGAAGGAAGGATCTCCTCTGGAAACACCATATATTTT	CASSQEGRISSGNTIYF
few	TRBV28	TRBJ2-7	.	TGTGCCAGCAGGCCCGGGACCGTCGGCCACGAGCAGTACTTC	CASRPGTVGHEQYF
.	TRBV5-1	TRBJ2-7	TRBD2	TGCGCCAGCAGCTTACTTCCGGGACTAGTTTTCGGCGAGCAGTACTTC	CASSLLPGLVFGEQYF
few	TRBV5-1	TRBJ2-3	TRBD1	TGCGCCAGCGGGGGACAGCCTAGCACAGATACGCAGTATTTT	CASGGQPSTDTQYF
.	TRBV6-6	TRBJ2-1	TRBD2	TGTGCCAGCAGTCGGGGACTAGCAAACCCCAGGGCCATGAGGCAGTTCTTC	CASSRGLANPRAMRQFF
few	TRBV7-9	TRBJ2-2	TRBD1	TGTGCCAGCAGTTTCGGACAGGGTCACACCGGGGAGCTGTTTTTT	CASSFGQGHTGELFF
many	TRBV28	TRBJ1-5	.	TGTGCCAGCAGTTTTAGCAGGGAGCCTAGCAATCAGCCCCAGCATTTT	CASSFSREPSNQPQHF
many	TRBV28	TRBJ2-3	TRBD2	TGTGCCAGCAGTTTAAGCTCTAGCGGGCGGGGCACAGATACGCAGTATTTT	CASSLSSSGRGTDTQYF
many	TRBV7-7	TRBJ2-1	TRBD2	TGTGCTAGCAGCCCCGGCCTAGCGGTGGGGACTGAGCAGTTCTTC	CASSPGLAVGTEQFF
.	TRBV10-3	TRBJ2-3	TRBD2	TGTGCCATCAAGGCTAGCGGGAGCACAGATACGCAGTATTTT	CAIKASGSTDTQYF
many	TRBV11-2	TRBJ2-1	.	TGTGCCAGCAGCTTAGGCTTACTAGTCGGGTCCTACAATGAGCAGTTCTTC	CASSLGLLVGSYNEQFF
.	TRBV3-1	TRBJ2-1	TRBD1	TGTGCCAGCAGCCCTACGACAGGGTATGAGCAGTTCTTC	CASSPTTGYEQFF